This T cell receptor beta chain is drawn from a study of T cells after yellow fever vaccination. Overall study context: Fractions of low cell number were prepared using SMART-Seq v4 Ultra Low Input. General study findings and limits: Reappearing after the booster were most of the clones from primary vaccination (roughly 95% CD4, approximately 86% CD8). Among all clonotypes, a small share was observed in both CD4 and CD8 compartments.

For TCR, cDNA came from 5'RACE template switching, which added a universal primer site and UMIs. TCRdb reanalysed the 5' RACE reads using MiXCR and keeps one entry per CDR3 protein. The sample consists of some 320,000 distinct CDR3 sequences, 7.5% to 9% of them appearing once. The CDR3 consists of 12 residues. V lost 3 bases and J lost 8, with 10 bases in between. Germline V gene data show CDR1 as ENHRY and CDR2 as SYGVKD. This clonotype was seen more than once but under ten times. Its target is not known. The chain employs TRBV10-3 and TRBJ1-2; possible D gene TRBD1, 5 bases. This TCR was recovered from a man aged 18 to 30 who received the YFV17D yellow fever vaccine. This material consisted of CD4+ T cells sorted from PBMCs, taken 5 days after the yellow fever booster vaccination. This chain's CDR3 is CAISDQGFGYTF. CDR3 DNA: TGTGCCATCAGTGACCAGGGTTTCGGCTACACCTTC.